This note documents a single T cell receptor beta chain sequence. In the source study's methods: It was from reference gene primer amplification that nucleated cell counts were estimated. Using immunoSEQ multiplex PCR, the repertoire was profiled, and TCRdb retains in-frame clones only, with some absent. V, J and clone size reflect that table, while D and trimming were determined from the DNA. Counted here are 200,000 to 250,000 clones, 84% occurring once; the ten biggest clones make up around 18%. The sample is drawn from a study of blood T cell repertoires in COVID-19. V gave up 4 bases and J gave up 2 bases, with 19 bases separating them. Germline-derived CDR1 and CDR2 are SGDLS and YYNGEE. This CDR3 region has 16 residues.

This TCR derives from a woman of 80 years or more with active or convalescent COVID-19. The V call is TRBV9, the J call TRBJ2-7, with D possibly TRBD2 on 6 matching bases. Sequencing was done on a sample of peripheral blood. The DNA for the CDR3 is TGTGCCAGCAGCCTTAGCTGGGGAGGACAACCCTACGAGCAGTACTTC. This sequence encodes CASSLSWGGQPYEQYF.